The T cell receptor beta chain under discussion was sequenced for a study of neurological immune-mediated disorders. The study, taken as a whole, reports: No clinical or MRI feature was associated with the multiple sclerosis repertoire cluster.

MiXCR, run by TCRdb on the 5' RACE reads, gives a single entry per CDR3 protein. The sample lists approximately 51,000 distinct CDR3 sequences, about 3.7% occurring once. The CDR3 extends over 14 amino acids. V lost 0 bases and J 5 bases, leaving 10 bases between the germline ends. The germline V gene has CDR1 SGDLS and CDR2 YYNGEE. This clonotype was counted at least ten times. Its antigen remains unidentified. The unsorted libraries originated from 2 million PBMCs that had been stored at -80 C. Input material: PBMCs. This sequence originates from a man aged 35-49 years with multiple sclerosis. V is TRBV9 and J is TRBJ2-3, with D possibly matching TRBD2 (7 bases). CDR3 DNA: TGTGCCAGCAGCGTAGCGGGGGGCGGAGATACGCAGTATTTT. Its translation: CASSVAGGGDTQYF.